The T cell receptor beta chain described here comes from a study of metastatic and nonmetastatic thyroid tumors. On the study more broadly: The comparison covered peripheral blood and tumor or nodule tissue in malignant and benign thyroid patients.

Trimming cost V 0 bases and J 0 bases, with 10 bases left between them. CDR1 is SGHDT, CDR2 YYEEEE, per germline. This CDR3 spans 17 amino acids. Each patient came to thyroid surgery without any prior treatment (of any kind). Per the original data handling: In papillary thyroid cancer, a distant-metastasis classifier was built using CDR3 differences across clinicopathological groups. TCRdb reprocessed the PCR reads using MiXCR. The V and J calls shown here were made by TCRdb, not taken from the authors' results. Among approximately 19,000 clones, roughly 20% were seen once, and the ten largest hold 27%. There are many counts of this clone. Its target is not known. This specimen includes other DNA sequences encoding the same CDR3. Study results and limitations: It was reportedly found that TCR beta diversity was significantly higher in malignant thyroid tumors than in benign nodules, a difference seen in both blood and tumor samples.

The specimen was blood. This chain links TRBV5-6 with TRBJ2-6; no reliable D call. The origin of this receptor is a female donor with papillary thyroid cancer or a benign thyroid nodule (not recorded which). Some clones in this sample may be carry-over from other donors' samples. CDR3 region: CASSLAGSFSGANVLTF. Written as DNA, the CDR3 is TGTGCCAGCAGCTTGGCCGGCAGCTTCTCTGGGGCCAACGTCCTGACTTTC.